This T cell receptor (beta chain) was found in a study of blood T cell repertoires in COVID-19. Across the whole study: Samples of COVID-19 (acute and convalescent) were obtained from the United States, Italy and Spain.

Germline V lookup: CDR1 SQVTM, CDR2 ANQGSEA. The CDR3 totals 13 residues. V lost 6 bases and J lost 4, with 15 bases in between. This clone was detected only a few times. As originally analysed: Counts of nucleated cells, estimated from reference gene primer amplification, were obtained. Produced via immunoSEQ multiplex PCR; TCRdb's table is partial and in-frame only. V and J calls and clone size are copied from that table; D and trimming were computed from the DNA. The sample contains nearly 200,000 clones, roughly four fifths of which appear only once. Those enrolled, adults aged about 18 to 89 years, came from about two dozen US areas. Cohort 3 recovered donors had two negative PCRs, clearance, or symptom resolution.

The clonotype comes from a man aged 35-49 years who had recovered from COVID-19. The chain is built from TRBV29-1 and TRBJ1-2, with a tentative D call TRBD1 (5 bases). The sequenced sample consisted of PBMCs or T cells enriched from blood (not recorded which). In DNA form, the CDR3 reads TGCAGCGTCGAGGGTGGGACTTCCTATGGCTACACCTTC. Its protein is CSVEGGTSYGYTF.